This T cell receptor (beta chain) was identified in a study of long-term antiretroviral therapy in people with HIV. Study details: The earliest samples predate the 2015 immediate-ART recommendation by about a decade.

A v3.0 immunoSEQ assay was performed at survey level. Sequenced by immunoSEQ multiplex PCR; TCRdb stores in-frame clones only, minus some. The table has tens of thousands of clones, about 95% seen once; the top ten hold less than 10%. The CDR3 has 15 amino acids. Whole-study results and caveats: Once patients were on ART, diversity went higher but still fell short of transplant donor controls.

Comments on this clone: The antigen is not known.

The sample was unsorted PBMCs, taken 6 to 6.5 years after starting antiretroviral therapy. This clonotype was obtained from a man between 25 and 39 years old with HIV. This chain connects TRBV21-1 to TRBJ2-7; the table calls TRBD2, which could not be checked here. TRBV21-1 is listed as a pseudogene. In nucleotides, the CDR3 is TGTGCCAGCAGAACCGGGCCCTACGGGGGCTACGAGCAGTACTTC. This codes for CASRTGPYGGYEQYF.